One sample yielded the 9 T cell receptor beta chains listed below, sequenced in a study of identical twins. Using its own MiXCR run on the 5' RACE reads, TCRdb lists one record per CDR3 protein. The sample yields approximately 490,000 distinct CDR3 sequences, about a fifth seen once. A further study also used this sample, focusing on yellow fever vaccine responses in identical twins.

The specimen was CD4+ T cells sorted from blood. Every receptor here comes from a woman aged 18 to 35 in good health.

J is TRBJ2-3 and V is TRBV9; tentatively, D is TRBD2 (5 bases). This CDR3 is built from 15 residues. Germline values: CDR1 SGDLS, CDR2 YYNGEE. Trimming cost V 0 bases and J 4 bases, with 12 bases left between them. The CDR3 is CASSVEWGAADTQYF. CDR3 nucleotides: TGTGCCAGCAGCGTAGAGTGGGGAGCTGCAGATACGCAGTATTTT. Full variable domain (missing parts from reference TRBV9 and TRBJ2-3): DSGVTQTPKHLITATGQRVTLRCSPRSGDLSVYWYQQSLDQGLQFLIQYYNGEERAKGNILERFSAQQFPDLHSELNLSSLELGDSALYFCASSVEWGAADTQYFGPGTRLTVL.

In this sample, this clonotype turned up once. The chain carries TRBV3-1 and TRBJ2-3; 11 bases align to TRBD2. Looked up from germline, CDR1 is LGHDT and CDR2 is YNNKEL (reference sequence). This CDR3 contains 16 residues. V lost 4 bases to trimming and J lost 5 bases; unmatched junction nucleotides: 8. Written as DNA, the CDR3 is TGTGCCAGCAGCCGAATTAGCGGGGGGGCTGGAGATACGCAGTATTTT. Amino acids: CASSRISGGAGDTQYF.

This clonotype was counted many times. The chain joins TRBV5-6 to TRBJ2-7, with 13 bases lining up with TRBD2. Germline lookup yields CDR1 SGHDT and CDR2 YYEEEE. The J segment lost 0 bases and the V segment lost 4 bases, leaving 7 bases of the junction unmatched. The CDR3 has 17 amino acids. The CDR3 sequence: CASSTGLAGYNSYEQYV. The CDR3 bases are TGTGCCAGCAGCACGGGACTAGCGGGGTATAACTCCTACGAGCAGTACGTC.

This clonotype was observed a few times. The chain recombines TRBV2 with TRBJ2-3, with TRBD2 identical over 14 bases. V trimming: 0 bases; J trimming: 5 bases; junction bases outside the gene matches: 4. The germline V gene encodes CDR1 SNHLY and CDR2 FYNNEI. The CDR3 sequence is 17 residues long. The DNA for the CDR3 is TGTGCCAGCAGTGAAGCGACTAGCGGGAGGGTTAGAGATACGCAGTATTTT. Residues: CASSEATSGRVRDTQYF. Looking up the rest from reference TRBV2 and TRBJ2-3 gives the full variable domain: EPEVTQTPSHQVTQMGQEVILRCVPISNHLYFYWYRQILGQKVEFLVSFYNNEISEKSEIFDDQFSVERPDGSNFTLKIRSTKLEDSAMYFCASSEATSGRVRDTQYFGPGTRLTVL.

DNA of the CDR3: TGTGCCAGCAGCACCAGACAGGCCAGAGAGACCCAGTACTTC. Translating gives CASSTRQARETQYF. The genes are TRBV7-6 and TRBJ2-5; the D gene is possibly TRBD1 (6 bases). CDR1 is SGHVS and CDR2 is FNYEAQ in the germline V gene. V was trimmed by 5 bases and J by 4 bases, leaving 14 bases between them. The CDR3 has 14 residues.

A few counts support this clonotype. The chain uses TRBV12-3 or TRBV12-4 and TRBJ2-2; no definite D call. This CDR3 is built from 12 residues. The V and J ends lost 6 bases and 4 bases respectively, with 6 bases between them. The CDR3 here is CASRYITGELFF. The CDR3 DNA sequence: TGTGCCAGCAGGTACATCACCGGGGAGCTGTTTTTT.

The rearrangement uses TRBV12-3 or TRBV12-4 and TRBJ2-7, with 8 bases matching TRBD2. V trimming: 6 bases; J trimming: 3 bases; junction bases outside the gene matches: 10. The CDR3 is made up of 15 amino acids. CDR3 bases: TGTGCCAGCAGCAAAGAGGGCGGGGGGAACTACGAGCAGTACGTC. Its protein product is CASSKEGGGNYEQYV.

This chain joins TRBV15 and TRBJ2-7; perhaps D is TRBD1 or TRBD2 (8 bases each). Germline lookup yields CDR1 LNHNV and CDR2 YYDKDF (reference sequence). V was shortened by 0 bases and J by 4 bases, with 25 bases between the two germline ends. This CDR3 has 19 residues. The CDR3 nucleotides are TGTGCCACCAGCAGAGATCCCAGGGGGCTTCGGGCGGGAGGATACGAGCAGTACTTC. Its translation is CATSRDPRGLRAGGYEQYF.

The J gene is TRBJ2-1, the V gene TRBV3-1; 11 nucleotides match TRBD2. The V segment lost 3 bases and the J segment 2 bases; nucleotides outside the gene matches: 6. The CDR3 is made up of 17 amino acids. The germline V gene encodes CDR1 LGHDT and CDR2 YNNKEL (reference sequence). CDR3 sequence (DNA): TGTGCCAGCAGCCAGGCTAGCGGGAGGCGGACCTACAATGAGCAGTTCTTC. Translating it yields CASSQASGRRTYNEQFF.